One and the same sample provided the 16 T cell receptor beta chains below, sequenced in a study of T cells of healthy individuals. TCRdb re-called the 5' RACE reads through MiXCR, storing one row per CDR3 protein. This sample has approximately 100,000 distinct CDR3 sequences, with 15% to 20% found just once. The receptors shown here come from a human donor in good health.

This clonotype showed up just a few times. This chain links TRBV7-2 with TRBJ2-7; either TRBD1 or TRBD2 may fit D (6 bases each). This CDR3 has 13 residues. Germline values: CDR1 SGHTA, CDR2 FQGNSA. Deletions cut 7 bases from V and 6 bases from J, with 16 bases between. In DNA form, the CDR3 reads TGTGCCAGCAAAGGACAGCGGAGGGGCGAGCAGTACTTC. The encoded protein is CASKGQRRGEQYF. The full variable domain, completed using reference TRBV7-2 and TRBJ2-7, is GAGVSQSPSNKVTEKGKDVELRCDPISGHTALYWYRQSLGQGLEFLIYFQGNSAPDKSGLPSDRFSAERTGGSVSTLTIQRTQQEDSAVYLCASKGQRRGEQYFGPGTRLTVT.

This rearrangement joins TRBV10-2 to TRBJ2-7; 7 positions match TRBD2. Germline trimming cut 3 bases from V and 0 bases from J; bases unmatched to any gene: 14. From germline, CDR1 is WSHSY and CDR2 SAAADI. CDR3 length: 18 amino acids. In nucleotides, the CDR3 is TGCGCCAGCAGTGAAGCGGGACTTACGACAAAGGGCTCCTACGAGCAGTACTTC. This translates into CASSEAGLTTKGSYEQYF.

This clonotype showed up many times. The genes are TRBV7-9 and TRBJ1-2; D is possibly TRBD1 (5 bases). Germline V lookup: CDR1 SEHNR, CDR2 FQNEAQ (reference sequence). Trimming pared 5 bases from V and 4 bases from J, leaving 11 bases between. The CDR3 totals 13 residues. The CDR3 here is CASSPPGGYGYTF. Written as DNA, the CDR3 is TGTGCCAGCAGCCCCCCCGGGGGCTATGGCTACACCTTC. Full variable domain (remainder filled in from reference TRBV7-9 and TRBJ1-2): DTGVSQNPRHKITKRGQNVTFRCDPISEHNRLYWYRQTLGQGPEFLTYFQNEAQLEKSRLLSDRFSAERPKGSFSTLEIQRTEQGDSAMYLCASSPPGGYGYTFGSGTRLTVV.

The CDR3 coding sequence is TGTGCCAGCAGCCGCGATAGCGGGGGGGGGGACAATGAGCAGTTCTTC. Residues: CASSRDSGGGDNEQFF. The J gene is TRBJ2-1, the V gene TRBV4-2, with 11 bases fitting TRBD2. The germline V gene has CDR1 LGHNA and CDR2 YNFKEQ. The CDR3 has 16 amino acids. Trimming took 4 bases from V and 5 from J; bases not matched to a gene: 7.

This clonotype was picked up a small number of times. CDR3 residues: CASSRRVLAGAPNTGELFF. DNA for the CDR3: TGTGCCAGCTCAAGGCGGGTACTAGCGGGGGCTCCGAACACCGGGGAGCTGTTTTTT. The chain is built from TRBV27 and TRBJ2-2; 11 bases align to TRBD2. The CDR3 covers 19 residues. Germline-derived CDR1 and CDR2 are MNHEY and SMNVEV (reference sequence). Germline trimming cut 8 bases from V and 0 bases from J; bases unmatched to any gene: 14.

Only a few counts were recorded for this clonotype. The genes are TRBV30 and TRBJ1-1; D is perhaps TRBD1 (5 bases). The CDR3 has 13 residues. The V and J ends lost 4 bases and 2 bases respectively, with 11 bases between them. The germline CDR1 and CDR2 sequences are GTSNPN and SVGIG (reference sequence). In DNA, the CDR3 is TGTGCCTGGACAGGGTTTGGAAACACTGAAGCTTTCTTT. This gives the protein CAWTGFGNTEAFF. Filled out from reference TRBV30 and TRBJ1-1, the complete variable domain reads SQTIHQWPATLVQPVGSPLSLECTVEGTSNPNLYWYRQAAGRGLQLLFYSVGIGQISSEVPQNLSASRPQDRQFILSSKKLLLSDSGFYLCAWTGFGNTEAFFGQGTRLTVV.

To note about this clonotype: Given a much more abundant clone one base away, this may be a read error. The chain is built from TRBV10-3 and TRBJ2-1, with D tentatively TRBD1 or TRBD2 (5 bases each). Trimming took 9 bases from V and 7 from J, leaving 13 bases between them. This CDR3 region has 12 residues. Germline lookup yields CDR1 ENHRY and CDR2 SYGVKD. CDR3 protein: CAMGERENEQFF. The CDR3 DNA reads TGTGCCATGGGGGAAAGAGAAAATGAGCAGTTCTTC.

The chain couples TRBV21-1 to TRBJ1-4. TRBV21-1 is a pseudogene. CDR3 length: 20 residues. The CDR3 nucleotides are TGTGCCAGCAGCAAAGCGATAAGCGGGGGGGAGGCCTCAACTAATGAAAAACTGTTTTTT. Residues: CASSKAISGGEASTNEKLFF.

V usage is TRBV23-1 and J usage is TRBJ1-1; D unresolved. TRBV23-1 is assigned to the ORF class and has an uncertain function. The CDR3 loop spans 12 amino acids. Trimming removed 0 bases from V and 11 bases from J, with 10 bases in between. The CDR3 DNA reads as TGCGCCAGCAGTCAATCTCGCTGTGCGGCTTTCTTT. It encodes CASSQSRCAAFF.

This rearrangement joins TRBV27 to TRBJ1-5; no clear D. The germline gives CDR1 MNHEY, CDR2 SMNVEV (reference sequence). Trimming pared 3 bases from V and 11 bases from J, leaving 29 bases between. CDR3 length: 18 amino acids. For the CDR3, the DNA is TGTGCCAGCAGTTTTGAGCGGGCGGGGAAAGGAAGGGTATCGGCCCAGCATTTT. Translated: CASSFERAGKGRVSAQHF.

There are many counts of this clonotype. This chain joins TRBV5-1 and TRBJ1-1, with 9 nucleotides matching TRBD1. The CDR3 consists of 17 residues. Unmatched junction bases numbered 18, after V lost 5 bases and J lost 7 bases. From germline, CDR1 is SGHRS and CDR2 YFSETQ. The CDR3 DNA reads TGCGCCAGCAGAAAGTCGACCGGGACAGGGAGGATGGGTGAAGCTTTCTTT. Translation gives CASRKSTGTGRMGEAFF.

The chain combines TRBV7-3 with TRBJ2-7; 7 bases are shared with TRBD1. This CDR3 has 13 amino acids. V lost 3 bases and J lost 6; bases outside the gene matches: 5. From germline, CDR1 is SGHTA and CDR2 FQGTGA. CDR3 in DNA: TGTGCCAGCAGCTTTGACAGGGACGGCGAGCAGTACTTC. Its protein is CASSFDRDGEQYF.

The chain couples TRBV20-1 to TRBJ1-4; D is ambiguous. Germline V lookup: CDR1 DFQATT, CDR2 SNEGSKA (reference sequence). Trimming took 3 bases from V and 2 from J, leaving 4 bases between them. CDR3 length: 12 residues. DNA of the CDR3: TGCAGTGCTAGGGGGACTAATGAAAAACTGTTTTTT. It encodes CSARGTNEKLFF.

This clonotype was counted a few times. The chain has TRBV7-2 and TRBJ2-1; TRBD2 is a possible D gene (5 bases). CDR1 is SGHTA and CDR2 is FQGNSA in the germline V gene. This CDR3 has 15 residues. Trimming took 4 bases from V and 6 from J, leaving 16 bases between them. The CDR3 DNA sequence: TGTGCCAGCAGCTCCGGGGTCCTAGTGTTCAATGAGCAGTTCTTC. Translating it yields CASSSGVLVFNEQFF.

V gene TRBV4-3 combines with J gene TRBJ1-5; 7 nucleotides line up with TRBD1. Germline loops: CDR1 LGHNA, CDR2 YSLEER. V was pared by 1 base and J by 6 bases, with 6 bases of the junction left unmatched. The length of the CDR3 is 15 residues. The DNA of the CDR3 is TGCGCCAGCAGCCAAGCAGGGGGTGGGGGTCAGCCCCAGCATTTT. As protein: CASSQAGGGGQPQHF.

This clonotype was observed many times. The chain links TRBV2 to TRBJ1-5; D ambiguous. The V gene lost 4 bases and the J gene lost 6 bases, with 7 bases spanning the gap. Germline V lookup: CDR1 SNHLY, CDR2 FYNNEI. This CDR3 has 12 residues. The CDR3 is CASSGRSQPQHF. As DNA, the CDR3 is TGTGCCAGCAGTGGGAGGAGTCAGCCCCAGCATTTT.